This T cell receptor (beta chain) is from a study of T cells in Graves' hyperthyroidism and ophthalmopathy. The V gene end was trimmed by 7 bases and the J gene end by 4 bases; junction bases not matched to a gene: 12. Germline CDR1 SNHLY, CDR2 FYNNEI. The CDR3 extends over 15 amino acids. This clonotype was recorded at least ten times. What it recognizes is unknown. PBMCs came from around 10 ml fresh peripheral blood. Findings and limits, study-wide: Most thyroid clonotypes that were expanded above 0.001 also turned up in blood.

The CDR3 regions of TCR beta were amplified from RNA transcripts. TCR CDR3 underwent first-round RT-PCR with the HTBI primer set. TCRdb reanalysed the multiplex PCR reads using MiXCR and keeps one entry per CDR3 protein. The profile covers approximately 600,000 distinct CDR3 sequences, with around 21% appearing a single time and around a third taken by the ten largest. Sequencing used blood. This sequence joins TRBV2 and TRBJ1-2; 7 bases are a match to TRBD1. The sequence came from a man in his thirties or forties with Graves' ophthalmopathy. In DNA, the CDR3 is TGTGCCAGCATGACATCCGGGACAGACTTCTATGGCTACACCTTC. Protein sequence: CASMTSGTDFYGYTF.